This T cell receptor beta chain came from a study of blood T cell repertoires in COVID-19. Across the study: Acute-phase and convalescent COVID-19 samples originated in the United States, Italy and Spain. T cells, B-cell-depleted T cells, or PBMCs provided the cDNA or gDNA that served as material.

The CDR3 is made up of 13 amino acids. Per the germline V gene, CDR1 is MNHEY and CDR2 is SVGAGI. Trimming removed 6 bases from V and 9 bases from J; junction bases left unmatched: 6. Original data processing: The assay estimated nucleated cells by amplifying reference gene primers. This table comes from immunoSEQ multiplex PCR, and its TCRdb copy is limited to in-frame clones, with some not included. For V, J and clone size, that table is used; D and trimming come from the DNA. This sample has 95,000 to 120,000 clones; around 83% occur once, and the top ten carry about 4%. This chain connects TRBV6-5 to TRBJ1-1; 11 bases map to TRBD1. This TCR was sampled from a woman aged 70 to 79 with acute or convalescent COVID-19. Sequencing used peripheral blood. DNA for the CDR3: TGTGCCAGCAGGGCCGGGACAGGGGGTAAAGCTTTCTTT. This translates into CASRAGTGGKAFF.